This TCR beta chain stems from a study of T-cell memory formation after mild COVID-19. From germline, CDR1 is SGHTA and CDR2 FQGNSA. V lost 6 bases to trimming and J lost 3 bases; unmatched junction nucleotides: 7. The CDR3 runs to 17 residues. TCRdb fed the 5' RACE reads into MiXCR, producing one record per CDR3 protein. The sample shows some 350,000 distinct CDR3 sequences, under 15% of them seen only once. This chain joins TRBV7-2 and TRBJ2-3; 15 bases align to TRBD2. The sequenced sample was PBMCs or a T cell subset sorted from them (not recorded which). The sequence was collected from a man younger than 35 who had mild COVID-19 (a few samples of this study predate the infection). Cell type and time point are not known. CDR3 residues: CASSAGTSGGLTDTQYF. In DNA form, the CDR3 reads TGTGCCAGCAGTGCCGGGACTAGCGGGGGGTTGACAGATACGCAGTATTTT.